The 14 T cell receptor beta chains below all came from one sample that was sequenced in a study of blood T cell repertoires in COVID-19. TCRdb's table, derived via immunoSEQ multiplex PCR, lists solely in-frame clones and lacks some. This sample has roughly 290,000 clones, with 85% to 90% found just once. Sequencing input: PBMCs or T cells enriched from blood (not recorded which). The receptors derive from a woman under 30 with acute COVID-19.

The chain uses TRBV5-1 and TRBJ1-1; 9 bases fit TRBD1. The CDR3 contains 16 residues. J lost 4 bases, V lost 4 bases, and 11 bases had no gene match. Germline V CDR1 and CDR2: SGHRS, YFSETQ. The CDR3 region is CASSTQQGAIGTEAFF. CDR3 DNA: TGCGCCAGCAGCACACAACAGGGGGCGATAGGCACTGAAGCTTTCTTT.

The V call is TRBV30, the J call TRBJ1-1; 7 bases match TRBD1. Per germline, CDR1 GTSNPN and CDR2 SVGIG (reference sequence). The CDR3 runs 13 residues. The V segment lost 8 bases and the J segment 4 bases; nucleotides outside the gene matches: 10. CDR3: CARQTGSSTEAFF. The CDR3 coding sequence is TGTGCCAGACAGACAGGGTCGTCCACTGAAGCTTTCTTT.

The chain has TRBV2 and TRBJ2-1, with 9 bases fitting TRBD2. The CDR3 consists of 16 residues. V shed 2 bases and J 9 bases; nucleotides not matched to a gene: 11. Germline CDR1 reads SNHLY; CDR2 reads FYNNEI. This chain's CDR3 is CASSEKGGGRALEQFF. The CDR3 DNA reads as TGTGCCAGCAGTGAAAAGGGGGGCGGGAGGGCCCTTGAGCAGTTCTTC.

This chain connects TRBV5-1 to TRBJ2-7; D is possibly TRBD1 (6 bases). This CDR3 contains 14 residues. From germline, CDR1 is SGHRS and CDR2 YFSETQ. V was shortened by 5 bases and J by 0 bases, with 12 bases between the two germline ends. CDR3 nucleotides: TGCGCCAGCAGAACAGGGACGAGCTCCTACGAGCAGTACTTC. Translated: CASRTGTSSYEQYF.

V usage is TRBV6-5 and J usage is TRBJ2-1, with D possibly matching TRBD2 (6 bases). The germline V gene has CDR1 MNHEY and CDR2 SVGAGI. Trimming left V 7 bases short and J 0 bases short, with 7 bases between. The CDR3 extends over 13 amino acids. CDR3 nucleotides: TGTGCCAGCAAGACTAGCTCCTACAATGAGCAGTTCTTC. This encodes CASKTSSYNEQFF.

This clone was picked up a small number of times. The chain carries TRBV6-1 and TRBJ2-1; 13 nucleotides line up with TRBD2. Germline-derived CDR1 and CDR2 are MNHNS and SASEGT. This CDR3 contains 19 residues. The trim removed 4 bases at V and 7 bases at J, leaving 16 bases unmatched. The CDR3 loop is CASSGGTSGNRVRANEQFF. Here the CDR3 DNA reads TGTGCCAGCAGTGGTGGGACTAGCGGGAATCGAGTAAGAGCGAATGAGCAGTTCTTC.

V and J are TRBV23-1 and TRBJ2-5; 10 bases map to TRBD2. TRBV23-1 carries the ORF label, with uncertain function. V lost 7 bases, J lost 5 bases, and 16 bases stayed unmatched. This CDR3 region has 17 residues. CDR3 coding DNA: TGCGCCAGCACCCCGTTAAATCTAGCGGGAGTAGGGGAGACCCAGTACTTC. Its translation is CASTPLNLAGVGETQYF.

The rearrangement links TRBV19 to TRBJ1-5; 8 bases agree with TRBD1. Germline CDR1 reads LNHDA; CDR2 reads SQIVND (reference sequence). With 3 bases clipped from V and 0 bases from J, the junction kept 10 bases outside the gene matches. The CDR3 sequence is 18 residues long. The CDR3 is CASSMTTGAGYSNQPQHF. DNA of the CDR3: TGTGCCAGTAGTATGACGACAGGGGCGGGCTATAGCAATCAGCCCCAGCATTTT.

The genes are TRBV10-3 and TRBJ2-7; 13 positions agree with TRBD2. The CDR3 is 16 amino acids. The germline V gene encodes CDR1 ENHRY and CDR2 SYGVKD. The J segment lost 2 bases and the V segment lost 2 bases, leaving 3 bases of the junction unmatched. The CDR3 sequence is CAISERTSGSTYEQYF. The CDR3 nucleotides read TGTGCCATCAGTGAGCGGACTAGCGGGAGTACCTACGAGCAGTACTTC.

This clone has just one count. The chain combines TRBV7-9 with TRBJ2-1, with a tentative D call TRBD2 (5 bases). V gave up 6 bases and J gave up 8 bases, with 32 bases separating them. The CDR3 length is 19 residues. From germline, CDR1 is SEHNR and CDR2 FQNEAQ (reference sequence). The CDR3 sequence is CASRSTHLKRDEVRYEQFF. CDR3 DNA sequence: TGTGCCAGCAGATCGACCCACCTGAAGAGGGATGAGGTTCGTTATGAGCAGTTCTTC. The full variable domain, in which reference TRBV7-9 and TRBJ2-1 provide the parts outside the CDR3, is DTGVSQNPRHKITKRGQNVTFRCDPISEHNRLYWYRQTLGQGPEFLTYFQNEAQLEKSRLLSDRFSAERPKGSFSTLEIQRTEQGDSAMYLCASRSTHLKRDEVRYEQFFGPGTRLTVL.

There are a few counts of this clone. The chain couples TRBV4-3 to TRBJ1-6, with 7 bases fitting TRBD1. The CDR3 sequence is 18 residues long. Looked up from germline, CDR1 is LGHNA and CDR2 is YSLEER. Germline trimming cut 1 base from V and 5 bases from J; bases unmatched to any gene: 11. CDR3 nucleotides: TGCGCCAGCAGCCAAGCCGGGACAGTTGGGGGGCATAATTCACCCCTCCACTTT. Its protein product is CASSQAGTVGGHNSPLHF.

Written as DNA, the CDR3 is TGTGCCACCCAGACTGGGAACACTGAAGCTTTCTTT. Amino acid sequence: CATQTGNTEAFF. The genes are TRBV12-3 or TRBV12-4 and TRBJ1-1; D is ambiguous. V shed 10 bases and J shed 1 base, with 10 bases lying between them. CDR3 length equals 12 residues.

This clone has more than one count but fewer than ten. CDR3 nucleotides: TGTGCCAGGGGGGGACTAGCGAGTACCGGGGAGCTGTTTTTT. Amino acid sequence: CARGGLASTGELFF. The chain couples TRBV2 to TRBJ2-2; 10 bases line up with TRBD2. Germline CDR1 and CDR2: SNHLY and FYNNEI. The length of the CDR3 is 14 residues. With V trimmed by 9 bases and J by 5 bases, 6 bases remained unmatched.

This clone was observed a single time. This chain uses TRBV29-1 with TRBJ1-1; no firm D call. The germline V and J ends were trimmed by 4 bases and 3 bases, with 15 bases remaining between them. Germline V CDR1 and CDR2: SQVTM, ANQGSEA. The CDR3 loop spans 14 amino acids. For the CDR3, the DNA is TGCAGCGTTGGGAGAAATCGCATGGACACTGAAGCTTTCTTT. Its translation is CSVGRNRMDTEAFF.